This paragraph reports one T cell receptor (beta chain). Its antigen is unknown. This record comes from a study of blood T cells in healthy people across ages. General study findings and limits: Whereas aged donors had fewer naive CD4+ cells, long-lived donors had more of them and higher diversity.

With a J-beta primer mix and a sample-barcoded 5' primer, a second PCR ran roughly 7 to 11 cycles. TCRdb reprocessed the 5' RACE reads via MiXCR and lists one record per CDR3 protein. Among roughly 640,000 distinct CDR3 sequences listed, approximately 30% were seen once. V lost 6 bases to trimming and J lost 2 bases; unmatched junction nucleotides: 7. Germline V CDR1 and CDR2: DFQATT, SNEGSKA (reference sequence). The CDR3 contains 15 residues. The chain couples TRBV20-1 to TRBJ1-5; 10 nucleotides agree with TRBD1. The sample comprised blood. The clonotype comes from a woman over 75 in good health. The CDR3 region is CSAMTGGFGNQPQHF. In DNA form, the CDR3 reads TGCAGTGCAATGACAGGGGGCTTTGGCAATCAGCCCCAGCATTTT.